This record covers a single T cell receptor (beta chain). This clone was seen once. Its recognized antigen is unknown. No much larger clone exists at a distance of one base, and base qualities are not known. The CDR3 regions of human TCRbeta chains were subjected to immunosequencing. In the original analysis: Repertoire TCRs were checked for matches against a reference library of SARS-CoV-2-specific TCRs that had been generated using the MIRA antigen-specificity platform. Breadth was defined as the fraction of unique TCRs that were SARS-CoV-2-associated, and depth was defined as the fraction of total T cells that were SARS-CoV-2-associated. Using the MIRA data, each spike-specific TCR was assigned both to the spike region to which the TCR was reactive and to a CD4 or CD8 class. Log10-transformed breadth and depth values were compared by one-way ANOVA with Sidak's multiple comparisons tests. TCRdb mirrors the immuneACCESS table, restricted to in-frame sequences. Some clones are absent from its copies; in checked studies, under half trace to an unresolved V gene, and the reason for the others is unknown. From that table come the V and J calls and clone size; the DNA was used to work out D and trimming. Here the sample has tens of thousands of clones; almost 90% occur a single time. Roughly 7.2% of the sample is taken by the ten largest.

The sample is drawn from a study of T cell responses to AZD1222 COVID-19 vaccine (dated by TCRdb to about 2021). In the study overall: TCR sequencing was performed for some 250 trial participants, of whom 207 were given two doses of AZD1222 and about 25 were given two doses of MenACWY control vaccine. Enrollment into the trials was organized by age into subgroups of 18-55, 56-69 and 70-plus years, and those subgroups contained roughly 150, 30 and 60 TCR-sequenced participants, respectively.

The time point label here, explained by the study, means: about 28 days (+/-7) after the second vaccine dose. AZD1222 recipients whose second dose came at about 4 weeks and those whose second dose came at about 12 weeks were combined into one group, since spike-specific TCR depth and breadth did not differ between the two schedules. Vaccinee samples came from UK trials COV001 and COV002, including a single-blind randomized controlled phase 2/3 trial of AZD1222 (ChAdOx1 nCoV-19) in healthy adults. For TCRbeta chain sequencing, PBMC samples from trial participants were taken at day 0 and at day 28 after the second dose. The full study reports these points: In the small 56-69-year group, the increase in depth fell short of significance, most likely because of low power. After two AZD1222 doses, spike-specific TCR breadth and depth were significantly higher than at day 0 and than in MenACWY recipients. Vaccine-associated CD4 TCRs spanned the whole spike protein, with dominant responses in regions 160-218 and 743-854. Conclusions about previously exposed vaccinees are limited because only six or seven AZD1222 recipients were SARS-CoV-2 seropositive at baseline. Reportedly, almost half of the unique spike-specific TCRs recognized epitopes lying outside the regions that are mutated in the B.1.351 and B.1.1.7 variants. Because no samples from the day 14 peak response were available, repertoires could be characterized only after the peak T cell response. Participants were mostly white British, with more females than males. The authors suggested clonal diversity may have been underestimated.

This TCR was sampled from an adult who received the AZD1222 COVID-19 vaccine. Specimen: peripheral blood, collected 28 days after the second AZD1222 dose.

The nucleotides are TGTGCCAGCAGACCCGACAGGCAACCTAAGGAGACCCAGTACTTC. This codes for CASRPDRQPKETQYF. Recombination connected TRBV7-9 to TRBJ2-5; the D gene is perhaps TRBD1, on 6 matching bases. The CDR3 holds 15 amino acids from the cysteine to the phenylalanine. The read is trimmed to its CDR3 DNA, 45 bases read in frame from base 1. The trim is 6 bases for V and 5 bases for J, with a gap of 19 bases between the germline ends. The CDR1 and CDR2 encoded by the germline V gene (reference sequence) are SEHNR and FQNEAQ.